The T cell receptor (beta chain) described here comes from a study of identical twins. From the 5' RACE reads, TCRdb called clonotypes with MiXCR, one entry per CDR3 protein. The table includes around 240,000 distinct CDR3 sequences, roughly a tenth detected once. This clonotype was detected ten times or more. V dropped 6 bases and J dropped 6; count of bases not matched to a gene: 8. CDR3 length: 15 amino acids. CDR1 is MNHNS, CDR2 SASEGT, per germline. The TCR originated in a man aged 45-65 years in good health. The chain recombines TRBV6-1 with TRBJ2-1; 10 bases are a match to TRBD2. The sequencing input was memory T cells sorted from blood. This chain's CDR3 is CASRTGLATINEQFF. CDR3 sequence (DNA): TGTGCCAGCAGGACGGGACTAGCGACAATCAATGAGCAGTTCTTC.